This T cell receptor beta chain was obtained from a study of shared clonotypes between healthy human individuals. Worth noting for this clone: The junction departs from the called germline gene at one end, perhaps through a read error.

The CDR3 contains 10 residues. From germline, CDR1 is DFQATT and CDR2 SNEGSKA (reference sequence). Method: immunoSEQ multiplex PCR; TCRdb's copy keeps in-frame clones and lacks some. The table lists over 2 million clones, about nine tenths of them singletons. The source of this sequence is a man younger than 35 in good health. Some clones in this sample may be carry-over from other donors' samples. Sequencing used naive CD4+ T cells from PBMCs. Regarding subset: CD45RA+ positively selected. V is TRBV20-1 and J is TRBJ1-1; 7 bases are a match to TRBD1. CDR3 loop: CSAKDRTYVF. DNA of the CDR3: TGCAGTGCTAAGGACAGGACTTACGTCTTT.